The 22 T cell receptor beta chains below come from one sample, sequenced in a study of blood T cell repertoires in COVID-19. Repertoires were generated with immunoSEQ multiplex PCR, while TCRdb's copy carries only in-frame clones and drops some. The repertoire has a few hundred thousand clones, roughly 80% of them found once; the top ten carry more than 4%. Sequenced material: PBMCs or T cells enriched from blood (not recorded which). All receptors derive from a man aged 35 to 55 who had been exposed to COVID-19.

The chain employs TRBV6-5 and TRBJ2-1, with D unclear. CDR3 length: 16 amino acids. Germline V lookup: CDR1 MNHEY, CDR2 SVGAGI. V was pared by 4 bases and J by 6 bases, with 19 bases between. The CDR3 DNA reads as TGTGCCAGCAGTTCGCAAGGAAGAGCGAGGCGCAATGAGCAGTTCTTC. It codes for CASSSQGRARRNEQFF.

The V call is TRBV6-5, the J call TRBJ2-7; TRBD1 might be the D (6 bases). V was pared by 4 bases and J by 2 bases, with 12 bases between. CDR1 and CDR2 (germline): MNHEY, SVGAGI. The length of the CDR3 is 14 residues. The CDR3 DNA follows: TGTGCCAGCAGTTCCACAGGGAGCCCCTACGAGCAGTACTTC. Residues: CASSSTGSPYEQYF.

This clone showed up just a few times. The rearrangement joins TRBV15 to TRBJ2-5, with 12 bases aligning to TRBD2. CDR1 and CDR2 from the germline V gene are LNHNV and YYDKDF (reference sequence). V lost 1 base and J lost 1; bases outside the gene matches: 4. The CDR3 length is 17 residues. The CDR3 DNA follows: TGTGCCACCAGCAGAGGGGGGACTAGCGGGCCCCAAGAGACCCAGTACTTC. Translating gives CATSRGGTSGPQETQYF.

This clone was detected a few times. V and J are TRBV30 and TRBJ1-1; TRBD1 matches 8 bases. J lost 1 base, V lost 7 bases, and 5 bases had no gene match. This CDR3 is built from 13 residues. Germline CDR1 and CDR2: GTSNPN and SVGIG (reference sequence). DNA of the CDR3: TGTGCCTCTACGGACAGGGCGAACACTGAAGCTTTCTTT. Its translation: CASTDRANTEAFF.

The rearrangement uses TRBV14 and TRBJ2-3; D not resolved. This CDR3 is built from 13 residues. Trimming took 0 bases from V and 7 from J, leaving 8 bases between them. Germline loops: CDR1 SGHDN, CDR2 FVKESK. The CDR3 region has the DNA TGTGCCAGCAGCCAAGAGGTTCCTAATACGCAGTATTTT. As protein: CASSQEVPNTQYF.

This chain connects TRBV27 to TRBJ2-7; 8 positions match TRBD1. The J segment lost 3 bases and the V segment lost 6 bases, leaving 7 bases of the junction unmatched. The CDR3 loop spans 14 amino acids. Germline V gives CDR1 MNHEY, CDR2 SMNVEV (reference sequence). The DNA for the CDR3 is TGTGCCAGCAGCTACCAAGGACAGGGCTACGAGCAGTACTTC. The encoded protein is CASSYQGQGYEQYF.

The genes are TRBV5-6 and TRBJ1-2, with 9 bases fitting TRBD1. CDR3 size: 15 residues. Germline CDR1 SGHDT, CDR2 YYEEEE. V shed 4 bases, J shed 4 bases, and the junction held 8 bases outside the gene matches. CDR3 loop: CASSLTGGPAYGYTF. The CDR3 DNA is TGTGCCAGCAGCCTTACAGGGGGCCCTGCCTATGGCTACACCTTC.

This chain uses TRBV6-5 with TRBJ1-2; D might be TRBD1 (5 bases). Germline-derived CDR1 and CDR2 are MNHEY and SVGAGI. The V and J ends lost 6 bases and 4 bases respectively, with 9 bases between them. The CDR3 extends over 12 amino acids. For the CDR3, the DNA is TGTGCCAGCAGAGCCGACAGCTATGGCTACACCTTC. Protein: CASRADSYGYTF.

The chain couples TRBV5-4 to TRBJ2-2, with TRBD1 matching 8 bases. The length of the CDR3 is 15 residues. Germline lookup yields CDR1 SGHNT and CDR2 YYREEE (reference sequence). V was clipped by 0 bases and J by 7 bases; unmatched bases: 5. The CDR3, as DNA: TGTGCCAGCAGCTTGGCAGGGGGCATTGACGGGGAGCTGTTTTTT. Translated: CASSLAGGIDGELFF.

This clone was recorded at least ten times. The CDR3 loop is CASSRYRGGKPEAFF. CDR3 DNA sequence: TGTGCCAGCAGCCGATACAGGGGAGGAAAACCTGAAGCTTTCTTT. The chain carries TRBV13 and TRBJ1-1; 7 bases fit TRBD1. Germline CDR1 and CDR2: PRHDT and FYEKMQ (reference sequence). The V and J ends lost 5 bases and 6 bases, in that order; junction bases with no gene match: 12. The CDR3 is 15 amino acids. Together with reference TRBV13 and TRBJ1-1, the CDR3 gives the full variable domain: AAGVIQSPRHLIKEKRETATLKCYPIPRHDTVYWYQQGPGQDPQFLISFYEKMQSDKGSIPDRFSAQQFSDYHSELNMSSLELGDSALYFCASSRYRGGKPEAFFGQGTRLTVV.

The gene calls are TRBV12-5 and TRBJ2-1, with TRBD2 as a possible D gene (5 bases). The V end was cut by 1 base, the J end by 5 bases, with 9 bases between. This CDR3 region has 14 residues. Germline V gene data show CDR1 as LGHNT and CDR2 as FRNRAP. CDR3 sequence: CASGLGTRNNEQFF. The CDR3 DNA is TGTGCTAGTGGTTTGGGAACTAGGAACAATGAGCAGTTCTTC.

The chain uses TRBV7-9 and TRBJ1-4, with a tentative D call TRBD1 (6 bases). Germline V gene sequence: CDR1 SEHNR, CDR2 FQNEAQ (reference sequence). CDR3 length: 14 amino acids. The V and J ends lost 5 bases and 6 bases respectively, with 13 bases between them. Written as DNA, the CDR3 is TGTGCCAGCAGCAATACAGGGTTTTATGAAAAACTGTTTTTT. Its protein is CASSNTGFYEKLFF.

The chain carries TRBV27 and TRBJ2-1, with 10 bases fitting TRBD1. Germline V gene lookup returns CDR1 MNHEY and CDR2 SMNVEV (reference sequence). With 5 bases clipped from V and 8 bases from J, the junction kept 9 bases outside the gene matches. This CDR3 contains 15 residues. CDR3 sequence: CASSLTGGQGYEQFF. CDR3 DNA sequence: TGTGCCAGCAGTCTCACGGGGGGACAGGGGTATGAGCAGTTCTTC.

The chain links TRBV29-1 to TRBJ1-4; D is ambiguous. The CDR3 has 14 amino acids. In germline, CDR1 is SQVTM, CDR2 ANQGSEA. The V gene lost 4 bases and the J gene lost 0 bases, with 9 bases spanning the gap. CDR3 sequence: CSVGSTTTNEKLFF. The DNA of the CDR3 is TGCAGCGTTGGATCGACAACAACTAATGAAAAACTGTTTTTT. Filled out from reference TRBV29-1 and TRBJ1-4, the complete variable domain reads SAVISQKPSRDICQRGTSLTIQCQVDSQVTMMFWYRQQPGQSLTLIATANQGSEATYESGFVIDKFPISRPNLTFSTLTVSNMSPEDSSIYLCSVGSTTTNEKLFFGSGTQLSVL.

The J gene is TRBJ1-5, the V gene TRBV2; the D gene is possibly TRBD1 (6 bases). Germline V gives CDR1 SNHLY, CDR2 FYNNEI. Trimming took off 7 bases at V and 11 bases at J, with 18 bases between the two ends. The CDR3 contains 13 residues. The CDR3 nucleotides are TGTGCCAGCACCGGGACATCGGATCGGTCCCAGCATTTT. Residues: CASTGTSDRSQHF.

This chain links TRBV2 with TRBJ1-1; possible D gene TRBD1, 6 bases. Trimming pared 0 bases from V and 5 bases from J, leaving 13 bases between. Germline V CDR1 and CDR2: SNHLY, FYNNEI. The CDR3 consists of 15 residues. The CDR3 here is CASSEAALGGTEAFF. The DNA of the CDR3 is TGTGCCAGCAGTGAAGCCGCACTAGGGGGAACTGAAGCTTTCTTT.

The CDR3 spells CASSSRTSGKSADTQYF. The CDR3 nucleotides are TGTGCCAGCAGCTCTCGGACTAGCGGGAAGTCGGCAGATACGCAGTATTTT. This chain connects TRBV5-5 to TRBJ2-3; TRBD2 agrees at 12 bases. Germline trimming cut 3 bases from V and 4 bases from J; bases unmatched to any gene: 9. CDR3 size: 17 residues. Germline-derived CDR1 and CDR2 are SGHKS and YYEKEE (reference sequence).

This chain links TRBV24-1 with TRBJ2-3, with TRBD1 matching over 7 bases. V dropped 4 bases and J dropped 11; count of bases not matched to a gene: 11. This CDR3 spans 14 amino acids. From germline, CDR1 is KGHDR and CDR2 SFDVKD. This CDR3 is CATSEPSDRVQQYF. The CDR3 region has the DNA TGTGCCACCAGTGAACCATCCGACAGGGTCCAGCAGTATTTT.

This clone has only a few counts. The chain carries TRBV13 and TRBJ2-5; D ambiguous. Trimming left V 6 bases short and J 5 bases short, with 13 bases between. Germline loops: CDR1 PRHDT, CDR2 FYEKMQ (reference sequence). This CDR3 contains 13 residues. The CDR3 loop is CASRTRGWETQYF. The CDR3, as DNA: TGTGCCAGCAGAACGAGAGGTTGGGAGACCCAGTACTTC.

A few counts support this clone. V usage is TRBV11-2 and J usage is TRBJ1-3; TRBD1 might be the D (6 bases). Germline V CDR1 and CDR2: SGHAT, FQNNGV. This CDR3 is built from 15 residues. V gave up 6 bases and J gave up 0 bases, with 12 bases separating them. CDR3 DNA: TGTGCCAGCAGTCAACAGGGCTACTCTGGAAACACCATATATTTT. Residues: CASSQQGYSGNTIYF.

The chain recombines TRBV5-4 with TRBJ1-2; 8 bases match TRBD1. The V gene end was trimmed by 5 bases and the J gene end by 4 bases; junction bases not matched to a gene: 7. This CDR3 is 14 amino acids long. Germline V gene data show CDR1 as SGHNT and CDR2 as YYREEE (reference sequence). The CDR3 is CASRGSGGSYGYTF. As DNA, the CDR3 is TGTGCCAGCAGGGGTTCAGGGGGCAGCTATGGCTACACCTTC.

The rearrangement uses TRBV10-1 and TRBJ2-3; a possible D gene is TRBD2 (6 bases). Germline loops: CDR1 WNHNN, CDR2 SYGVQD (reference sequence). CDR3 length: 15 residues. This chain's CDR3 is CATPWVAGCTDTQYF. DNA for the CDR3: TGCGCGACCCCCTGGGTTGCGGGATGCACAGATACGCAGTATTTT.